Presented here are 12 T cell receptor beta chains from one specimen sequenced in a study of blood T cell repertoires in COVID-19 (dated by TCRdb to about 2020). Libraries were prepared through the immunoSEQ multiplex PCR assay. TCRdb limited this immuneACCESS table to in-frame rearrangements with V and J called. A share of clones is missing; checked studies link under half to unresolved V genes, and the rest is unexplained. This sample gives fewer than 500,000 clones in total; around 90% of them show up just once. 0.8% to 0.85% of the sample goes to the ten largest clones. Sequenced: peripheral blood. The receptors shown here come from a man aged 18 to 30 with COVID-19, enrolled during active disease.

This clone appeared once. J is TRBJ1-4 and V is TRBV6-5; D not resolved. The V and J ends lost 2 bases and 3 bases respectively, with 4 bases between them. CDR1 is MNHEY and CDR2 is SVGAGI in the germline V gene. CDR3 length: 13 amino acids. This chain's CDR3 is CASSYSSNEKLFF. In DNA, the CDR3 is TGTGCCAGCAGTTACAGCTCTAATGAAAAACTGTTTTTT.

The genes are TRBV27 and TRBJ2-3; D perhaps matches TRBD2 (6 bases). The CDR3 totals 15 residues. Trimming left V 5 bases short and J 6 bases short, with 18 bases between. CDR1 and CDR2 (germline): MNHEY, SMNVEV (reference sequence). Written as DNA, the CDR3 is TGTGCCAGCAGTCTAGGGGCGGGGTTAGGCGATACGCAGTATTTT. As protein: CASSLGAGLGDTQYF.

The V gene is TRBV7-2, the J gene TRBJ2-1; D call uncertain. The CDR3 extends over 15 amino acids. Germline values: CDR1 SGHTA, CDR2 FQGNSA. Trimming took off 6 bases at V and 7 bases at J, with 19 bases between the two ends. In nucleotides, the CDR3 is TGTGCCAGCAGGCATGACTCCCGTCTAGGAAATGAGCAGTTCTTC. This gives the protein CASRHDSRLGNEQFF.

The chain has TRBV9 and TRBJ2-1, with no clear D. CDR3 length equals 13 residues. CDR1 SGDLS and CDR2 YYNGEE come from the germline V gene. Trimming stripped 0 bases from V and 6 bases from J, with 7 bases between. CDR3 nucleotides: TGTGCCAGCAGCGTAGGGTCAGGCAATGAGCAGTTCTTC. Protein sequence: CASSVGSGNEQFF.

This chain connects TRBV5-1 to TRBJ2-7, with D tentatively TRBD1 (6 bases). Trimming stripped 4 bases from V and 9 bases from J, with 14 bases between. Per the germline V gene, CDR1 is SGHRS and CDR2 is YFSETQ. This CDR3 has 12 amino acids. Written as DNA, the CDR3 is TGCGCCAGCAGCCCCGGACAGTTCCCGCAGTACTTC. Translated: CASSPGQFPQYF.

This clone is a singleton in its sample. Other DNA sequences in this sample translate to the same CDR3. The chain uses TRBV5-1 and TRBJ2-6, with D hard to call. The V end was cut by 0 bases, the J end by 0 bases, with 4 bases between. The V gene's germline CDR1 is SGHRS and CDR2 YFSETQ. The CDR3 spans 15 residues. The CDR3 DNA reads as TGCGCCAGCAGCTTGGACAGCTCTGGGGCCAACGTCCTGACTTTC. Its translation is CASSLDSSGANVLTF.

The chain joins TRBV19 to TRBJ1-5, with TRBD1 as a possible D gene (6 bases). Trimming removed 6 bases at V and 4 bases at J, with 13 bases between. This CDR3 contains 14 residues. Germline loops: CDR1 LNHDA, CDR2 SQIVND (reference sequence). The CDR3 protein is CASSLQGNNQPQHF. DNA for the CDR3: TGTGCCAGTAGCCTACAGGGAAATAATCAGCCCCAGCATTTT.

The chain carries TRBV7-2 and TRBJ2-1, with TRBD2 identical over 8 bases. V shed 1 base and J 0 bases; nucleotides not matched to a gene: 5. CDR3 length: 17 amino acids. Per the germline V gene, CDR1 is SGHTA and CDR2 is FQGNSA. This CDR3 reads CASSLDREGSSYNEQFF. DNA of the CDR3: TGTGCCAGCAGCTTAGATCGGGAGGGAAGCTCCTACAATGAGCAGTTCTTC. The full variable domain, with the rest looked up from reference TRBV7-2 and TRBJ2-1, is GAGVSQSPSNKVTEKGKDVELRCDPISGHTALYWYRQSLGQGLEFLIYFQGNSAPDKSGLPSDRFSAERTGGSVSTLTIQRTQQEDSAVYLCASSLDREGSSYNEQFFGPGTRLTVL.

The chain's CDR3 is CASSPDRSSYEQYF. The CDR3 region has the DNA TGCGCCAGCAGTCCCGACAGGAGCTCCTACGAGCAGTACTTC. V and J are TRBV4-1 and TRBJ2-7; D possibly corresponds to TRBD1 (6 bases). Trimming shortened V by 6 bases and J by 0 bases, and 12 bases separated the two germline ends. CDR1 MGHRA and CDR2 YSYEKL come from the germline V gene. CDR3 length: 14 amino acids.

The chain links TRBV11-2 to TRBJ2-7; D not certain. Trimming removed 1 base from V and 0 bases from J, with 16 bases in between. This CDR3 spans 17 amino acids. The germline CDR1 and CDR2 sequences are SGHAT and FQNNGV. In DNA, the CDR3 is TGTGCCAGCAGCTTAGCTCCGACAAAACAGAGCTCCTACGAGCAGTACTTC. Protein product: CASSLAPTKQSSYEQYF.

This rearrangement joins TRBV4-1 to TRBJ1-3; 10 bases agree with TRBD1. V was pared by 3 bases and J by 3 bases, with 8 bases of the junction left unmatched. The CDR3 has 17 amino acids. Germline V lookup: CDR1 MGHRA, CDR2 YSYEKL. The CDR3 is CASSQERQGARGNTIYF. The CDR3 bases are TGCGCCAGCAGCCAGGAGAGACAGGGGGCGCGTGGAAACACCATATATTTT.

This chain uses TRBV6-5 with TRBJ2-1; tentatively, D is TRBD1 (5 bases). Germline V gene sequence: CDR1 MNHEY, CDR2 SVGAGI. V was clipped by 5 bases and J by 5 bases, with 13 bases between them. The CDR3 runs to 14 residues. In DNA form, the CDR3 reads TGTGCCAGCAGTCGACAGCAGAGAAACAATGAGCAGTTCTTC. This encodes CASSRQQRNNEQFF.